The 10 T cell receptor beta chains presented below share a single source sample, sequenced in a study of T cells after yellow fever vaccination. TCRdb reprocessed the 5' RACE reads via MiXCR and lists one record per CDR3 protein. Of some 600,000 distinct CDR3 sequences in the sample, around an eighth are singletons; the top ten hold more than 12%. The sequenced sample was PBMCs, obtained on the day of the yellow fever booster vaccination. These receptor sequences come from a man aged 30-40 years who received the YFV17D yellow fever vaccine.

The gene calls are TRBV7-2 and TRBJ2-4; D gene ambiguous. Trimming took 2 bases from V and 7 from J, leaving 15 bases between them. Germline V lookup: CDR1 SGHTA, CDR2 FQGNSA. This CDR3 spans 15 amino acids. The CDR3, as DNA: TGTGCCAGCAGCTTATCTCTTAGGGCTGGGAACATTCAGTACTTC. Encoded protein: CASSLSLRAGNIQYF.

This clonotype was observed many times. CDR3 sequence reads: CASRREGSYEQYF. As DNA, the CDR3 is TGTGCCAGTAGGCGGGAGGGATCCTACGAGCAGTACTTC. The J gene is TRBJ2-7, the V gene TRBV19, with 9 nucleotides matching TRBD2. J gave up 1 base and V 6 bases, and 1 base lay outside the gene matches. CDR3 length equals 13 residues. The V gene's germline CDR1 is LNHDA and CDR2 SQIVND (reference sequence).

The V and J genes are TRBV6-8 and TRBJ1-4, with a weak D call TRBD1 (6 bases). Germline-derived CDR1 and CDR2 are MNHGY and SAAAGT. The V gene lost 6 bases and the J gene lost 6 bases, with 17 bases spanning the gap. The CDR3 has 15 residues. The CDR3 spells CASRLLRDIHEKLFF. Here the CDR3 DNA reads TGTGCCAGCAGGCTACTCCGGGACATTCATGAAAAACTGTTTTTT.

This clonotype was seen repeatedly, ten times or more. The chain combines TRBV5-1 with TRBJ2-7; possibly TRBD1 for D (5 bases). Trimming took off 4 bases at V and 3 bases at J, with 14 bases between the two ends. In germline, CDR1 is SGHRS, CDR2 YFSETQ. There are 14 residues in the CDR3. The CDR3 nucleotides are TGCGCCAGCAGCATGGGCCAGGGTAGCTACGAGCAGTACTTC. As protein: CASSMGQGSYEQYF.

The V gene is TRBV27, the J gene TRBJ2-7, with a tentative D call TRBD2 (6 bases). Germline CDR1 and CDR2: MNHEY and SMNVEV (reference sequence). Trimming shortened V by 4 bases and J by 2 bases, and 15 bases separated the two germline ends. The CDR3 contains 15 residues. CDR3 coding DNA: TGTGCCAGCAGTTGGGGCGGAGGACTAACCTACGAGCAGTACTTC. This sequence encodes CASSWGGGLTYEQYF.

The chain combines TRBV20-1 with TRBJ1-5; D is uncertain. V shed 4 bases and J shed 2 bases, with 21 bases lying between them. Germline values: CDR1 DFQATT, CDR2 SNEGSKA (reference sequence). The CDR3 length is 17 residues. The CDR3 spells CSAIPRLGSVGNQPQHF. The CDR3, as DNA: TGCAGTGCTATCCCCCGGTTAGGTTCCGTAGGCAATCAGCCCCAGCATTTT.

This chain uses TRBV20-1 with TRBJ1-2; tentative D call: TRBD1 (6 bases). Germline lookup yields CDR1 DFQATT and CDR2 SNEGSKA (reference sequence). V shed 6 bases and J shed 3 bases, with 14 bases lying between them. The CDR3 is made up of 13 amino acids. The CDR3 loop is CSARGAEHYGYTF. CDR3 coding DNA: TGCAGTGCGAGGGGGGCGGAACACTATGGCTACACCTTC.

This clonotype was seen a few times. The rearrangement joins TRBV6-1 to TRBJ2-1; D remains ambiguous. V was pared by 10 bases and J by 6 bases, with 19 bases between. The CDR3 runs 14 residues. CDR1 and CDR2 (germline): MNHNS, SASEGT. In DNA form, the CDR3 reads TGTGCCACCAACCGCCGGGCCCTGGCCAATGAGCAGTTCTTC. Translating it yields CATNRRALANEQFF.

The V gene is TRBV5-1, the J gene TRBJ2-1; possible D gene TRBD1, 6 bases. The CDR3 consists of 15 residues. CDR1 is SGHRS, CDR2 YFSETQ, per germline. V lost 4 bases and J 6 bases, leaving 17 bases between the germline ends. In nucleotides, the CDR3 is TGCGCCAGCAGCCCGGACAGAAGGATGATCAATGAGCAGTTCTTC. This translates into CASSPDRRMINEQFF.

In nucleotides, the CDR3 is TGTGCCAGCAGTTTACCTGGGAACACAGATACGCAGTATTTT. Protein sequence: CASSLPGNTDTQYF. The chain combines TRBV27 with TRBJ2-3; D gene uncertain. The CDR3 length is 14 residues. Between the trimmed V and J ends, which lost 2 bases and 2 bases, there was a span of 8 bases. Germline V gives CDR1 MNHEY, CDR2 SMNVEV (reference sequence).